This TCR beta chain is from a study of OX40 agonist ivuxolimab in advanced cancers. V shed 2 bases and J shed 1 base, with 12 bases lying between them. CDR1 is SGHRS and CDR2 is YFSETQ in the germline V gene. The CDR3 is made up of 15 amino acids. Study-wide results and limits: CD4+ and CD8+ blood T cells expanded clonally by week 6 at 0.1 to 3.0 mg/kg.

On this clone itself: Its antigen is not identified.

The method was immunoSEQ multiplex PCR; TCRdb's version includes in-frame clones alone and lacks a portion of them. The table lists 65,000 to 90,000 clones, 88% of them singletons. This specimen consisted of CD4+ or CD8+ T cells sorted from blood, obtained in a trial of the OX40 agonist ivuxolimab. The J gene is TRBJ1-1, the V gene TRBV5-1; a possible D gene is TRBD1 (6 bases). This TCR was sampled from an adult with an advanced solid tumor such as melanoma, head and neck, liver or kidney cancer. CDR3 loop: CASSFGGLGNTEAFF. CDR3 DNA: TGCGCCAGCAGCTTCGGGGGCCTAGGGAACACTGAAGCTTTCTTT. Looking up the rest from reference TRBV5-1 and TRBJ1-1 gives the full variable domain: KAGVTQTPRYLIKTRGQQVTLSCSPISGHRSVSWYQQTPGQGLQFLFEYFSETQRNKGNFPGRFSGRQFSNSRSEMNVSTLELGDSALYLCASSFGGLGNTEAFFGQGTRLTVV.